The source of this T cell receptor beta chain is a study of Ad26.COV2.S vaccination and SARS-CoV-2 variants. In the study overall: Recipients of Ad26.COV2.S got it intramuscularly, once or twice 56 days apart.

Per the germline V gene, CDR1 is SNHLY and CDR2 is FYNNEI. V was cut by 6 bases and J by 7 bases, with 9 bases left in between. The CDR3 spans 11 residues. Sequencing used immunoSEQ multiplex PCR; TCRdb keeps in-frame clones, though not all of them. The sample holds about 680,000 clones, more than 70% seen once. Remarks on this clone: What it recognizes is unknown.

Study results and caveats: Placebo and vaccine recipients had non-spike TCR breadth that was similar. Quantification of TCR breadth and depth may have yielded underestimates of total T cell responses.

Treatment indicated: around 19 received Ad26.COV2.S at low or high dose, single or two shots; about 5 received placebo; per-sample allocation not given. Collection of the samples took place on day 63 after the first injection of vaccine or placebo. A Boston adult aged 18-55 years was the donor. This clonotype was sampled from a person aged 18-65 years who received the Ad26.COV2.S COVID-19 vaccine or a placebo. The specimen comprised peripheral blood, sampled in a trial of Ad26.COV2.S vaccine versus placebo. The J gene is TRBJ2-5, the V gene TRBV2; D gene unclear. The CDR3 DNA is TGTGCCAGCAGGCAGGAGCGGACCCAGTACTTC. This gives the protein CASRQERTQYF. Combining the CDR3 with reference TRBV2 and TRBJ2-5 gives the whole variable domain EPEVTQTPSHQVTQMGQEVILRCVPISNHLYFYWYRQILGQKVEFLVSFYNNEISEKSEIFDDQFSVERPDGSNFTLKIRSTKLEDSAMYFCASRQERTQYFGPGTRLLVL.